This T cell receptor beta chain is drawn from a study of blood T cell repertoires in COVID-19. Study in general: Collection of acute and convalescent COVID-19 samples took place in the United States, Italy and Spain. T cells, B-cell-depleted T cells, or PBMCs provided the cDNA or gDNA that served as material.

Per the study methods: Amplification from reference gene primers served as the basis for estimated nucleated cell counts. TCRdb's table, derived via immunoSEQ multiplex PCR, lists solely in-frame clones and lacks some. Clone size and V and J calls were adopted from that table, with D and trimming inferred from the DNA. The table shows 300,000 to 350,000 clones, with around 91% occurring only once. V lost 3 bases and J lost 8, with 14 bases in between. Germline V lookup: CDR1 KGHSH, CDR2 LQKENI. The CDR3 consists of 15 residues. This TCR came from a woman aged 18 to 35 who had recovered from COVID-19. This sequence joins TRBV18 and TRBJ1-6, with D perhaps matching TRBD1 (5 bases). The sequencing input was peripheral blood. DNA of the CDR3: TGTGCCAGCTCACCTGCGACAGACAATTATTCACCCCTCCACTTT. Translating gives CASSPATDNYSPLHF.